This T cell receptor (beta chain) was profiled in a study of shared T cell receptors in the human thymus. Clones were read by immunoSEQ multiplex PCR, and TCRdb kept only the in-frame ones, dropping some. The sample lists hundreds of thousands of clones, around 87% occurring once. This CDR3 spans 15 amino acids. The germline gives CDR1 LNHDA, CDR2 SQIVND (reference sequence). V was pared by 0 bases and J by 0 bases, with 8 bases between. Another study also made use of these data, one on human thymus T cells. That report adds: Related research described strongly overlapping thymic repertoires in unrelated people.

This chain links TRBV19 with TRBJ1-1; D call uncertain. The source is a boy younger than two with a congenital heart defect. The specimen sequenced was thymocytes. The CDR3 loop is CASSIDLEVNTEAFF. CDR3 DNA sequence: TGTGCCAGTAGTATAGATCTTGAGGTGAACACTGAAGCTTTCTTT.